The entry that follows covers one T cell receptor (beta chain) sequence. Antigen: not known. This entry is derived from a study of CD8+CD57+ T cells in acquired aplastic anemia. Looking at the study overall: Roughly 3 ug was the average amount of DNA from sorted CD4+ and CD8+ cells.

The CDR3 consists of 14 residues. Germline assignment: CDR1 DFQATT and CDR2 SNEGSKA (reference sequence). V was shortened by 4 bases and J by 5 bases, with 17 bases between the two germline ends. For CDR3 and TCR beta VDJ profiling, genomic DNA was the template used. TCRdb recomputed calls from the reads with MiXCR, one row per CDR3 protein. The sample consists of 200,000 to 250,000 distinct CDR3 sequences, around 60% of them appearing once. Overall study findings and caveats: The study identified roughly 31 CD8+ CDR3 sequences shared by patients and controls. Patient and control CD8+ Simpson's diversity was not significantly different.

The sequencing input was sorted CD4+, CD8+, or CD8+CD57+ T cells (not recorded which) from PBMCs. This TCR came from a human donor in good health. The V gene is TRBV20-1, the J gene TRBJ1-1; D gene uncertain. CDR3 nucleotide sequence: TGCAGTGCTACCCGGACGGATCCTGATACTGAAGCTTTCTTT. It codes for CSATRTDPDTEAFF.